This TCR beta chain came from a study of blood T cell repertoires in COVID-19. Across the whole study: Acute and convalescent COVID-19 samples came from the United States, Italy and Spain. The analysed material was cDNA or gDNA that came from T cells, B-cell-depleted T cells, or PBMCs.

CDR3 length: 17 amino acids. V was cut by 1 base and J by 3 bases, with 18 bases left in between. Germline V gene sequence: CDR1 GTSNPN, CDR2 SVGIG (reference sequence). Original processing notes: Estimation of nucleated cell counts relied on the amplification of reference gene primers. Sequencing was performed with immunoSEQ multiplex PCR; in TCRdb, only in-frame clones are kept and a portion is missing. That table supplies the V and J calls and clone size; D and trimming were determined from the DNA. The sample holds some 230,000 clones, about 88% seen once. The sequence was obtained from a man aged 45-65 years who had recovered from COVID-19. The V call is TRBV30, the J call TRBJ1-4, with D possibly matching TRBD1 (6 bases). Sample: peripheral blood. The CDR3, as DNA: TGTGCCTGGAGTGCCGACCGAGGGACATGGGCTAATGAAAAACTGTTTTTT. This codes for CAWSADRGTWANEKLFF. The entire variable domain, with the rest obtained from reference TRBV30 and TRBJ1-4, is as follows: SQTIHQWPATLVQPVGSPLSLECTVEGTSNPNLYWYRQAAGRGLQLLFYSVGIGQISSEVPQNLSASRPQDRQFILSSKKLLLSDSGFYLCAWSADRGTWANEKLFFGSGTQLSVL.